This T cell receptor beta chain originates from a study of blood T cell repertoires in COVID-19. Study at large: Both acute and convalescent COVID-19 samples were obtained from the United States, Italy and Spain. Sources were T cells, B-cell-depleted T cells, or PBMCs; the material itself was cDNA or gDNA.

This clone was observed once. There are 12 residues in the CDR3. Deletions cut 0 bases from V and 9 bases from J, with 11 bases between. From germline, CDR1 is GTSNPN and CDR2 SVGIG (reference sequence). Per the authors' pipeline: Quantification of nucleated cells was approximated via reference gene primer amplification. TCRdb keeps only in-frame clones here, not all; method: immunoSEQ multiplex PCR. V and J calls and clone size come straight from that table; D and trimming were deduced from the DNA. Altogether tens of thousands of clones are present, about 86% being singletons, with the ten largest covering approximately 7.2%.

The rearrangement joins TRBV30 to TRBJ1-2; D may be TRBD1 (6 bases). The sequenced sample was peripheral blood. This sequence was found in a man aged 50 to 60 with active COVID-19. The DNA of the CDR3 is TGTGCCTGGAGTGTAGACAGGCTGAGCTACACCTTC. This gives the protein CAWSVDRLSYTF.